There are many counts of the clone carrying this TCR beta chain. Its matching antigen is unknown. The data were obtained in a study of T cell repertoires in cytomegalovirus infection. Study-level results: Pooled public TCR beta family frequency picked out CMV carriers with the relevant HLA.

The CDR3 has 15 amino acids. Germline assignment: CDR1 LNHDA and CDR2 SQIVND (reference sequence). Trimming left V 9 bases short and J 3 bases short, with 18 bases between. TCRdb reanalysed the reads using MiXCR and keeps one entry per CDR3 protein. Of 400,000 to 550,000 distinct CDR3 sequences listed, 11% are singletons. The chain uses TRBV19 and TRBJ1-3; no clear D. The receptor was derived from a human donor in good health (CMV status not recorded). Some clones in this sample may be carry-over from other donors' samples. Sequences were obtained from PBMCs. CDR3 in amino acids: CASLDLKRLGNTIYF. CDR3 DNA sequence: TGTGCCAGCCTCGACCTTAAACGCCTTGGAAACACCATATATTTT.